This is a list of T cell receptor beta chains from one sample in a study of blood T cell repertoires in COVID-19. The data were produced by immunoSEQ multiplex PCR, yet TCRdb's version contains in-frame clones alone and is incomplete. The data contain hundreds of thousands of clones, around 82% of them seen just once; the ten biggest clones take up approximately 4%. The specimen sequenced was PBMCs or T cells enriched from blood (not recorded which). Source of these receptors: a woman in her 40s who had been exposed to COVID-19. Both conserved end residues are part of each CDR3. The D gene is left open where the match is weak.

TRBV9	TRBJ2-3	TRBD2	TGTGCCAGCAGCGTACGGGTAGCGGGGAGCACAGATACGCAGTATTTT	CASSVRVAGSTDTQYF
TRBV6-4	TRBJ1-6	TRBD1	TGTGCCAGCAGTCCGACAGGGGAGGGATCACCCCTCCACTTT	CASSPTGEGSPLHF
TRBV19	TRBJ1-2	TRBD1	TGTGCCAGTAGTGTTAACACAGGGGGCCTGTATGGCTACACCTTC	CASSVNTGGLYGYTF
TRBV2	TRBJ1-2	-	TGTGCCAGCAGTTCTCAGGGAATCTATGGCTACACCTTC	CASSSQGIYGYTF
TRBV6-5	TRBJ2-1	-	TGTGCCAGCCACCCTTTAACGAGCTCCTACAATGAGCAGTTCTTC	CASHPLTSSYNEQFF
TRBV5-1	TRBJ1-5	-	TGCGCCAGCAGCTTGTTAGGAGCAGTTAATCAGCCCCAGCATTTT	CASSLLGAVNQPQHF
TRBV19	TRBJ1-1	-	TGTGCCAGTAGTAATCGGGAGACTTTAACTGAAGCTTTCTTT	CASSNRETLTEAFF
TRBV13	TRBJ2-1	-	TGTGCCAGCAGCTTAGATCATAGCTCCTACAATGAGCAGTTCTTC	CASSLDHSSYNEQFF
TRBV4-2	TRBJ1-2	TRBD1	TGTGCCAGCAGCCAAGAGATACAGGGGACCGGCTACACCTTC	CASSQEIQGTGYTF
TRBV7-2	TRBJ1-4	-	TGTGCCAGCAGCTTAGACGGTAATGAAAAACTGTTTTTT	CASSLDGNEKLFF
TRBV7-3	TRBJ2-1	TRBD2	TGTGCCAGCAGCTTAGGGGGACTAGGCCTTAATGAGCAGTTCTTC	CASSLGGLGLNEQFF